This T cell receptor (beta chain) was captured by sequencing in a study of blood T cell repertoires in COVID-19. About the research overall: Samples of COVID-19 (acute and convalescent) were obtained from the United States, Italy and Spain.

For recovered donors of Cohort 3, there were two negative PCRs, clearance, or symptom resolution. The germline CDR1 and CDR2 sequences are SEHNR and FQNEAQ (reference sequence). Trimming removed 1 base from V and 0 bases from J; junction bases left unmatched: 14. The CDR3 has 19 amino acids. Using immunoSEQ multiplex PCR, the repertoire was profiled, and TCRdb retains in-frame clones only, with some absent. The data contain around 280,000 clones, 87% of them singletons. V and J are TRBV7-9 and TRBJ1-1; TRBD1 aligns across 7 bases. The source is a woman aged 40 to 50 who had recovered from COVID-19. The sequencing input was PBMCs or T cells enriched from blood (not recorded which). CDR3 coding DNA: TGTGCCAGCAGCTTAGACATGACAGGGCCGGGACGTGTGAACACTGAAGCTTTCTTT. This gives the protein CASSLDMTGPGRVNTEAFF.